This T cell receptor (beta chain) is drawn from a study of OX40 agonist ivuxolimab in advanced cancers. As for the study more broadly: The costimulatory receptor OX40 (CD134) was targeted by ivuxolimab, a fully human IgG2 agonistic monoclonal antibody. Partial responses occurred in three dose-escalation patients, of whom one had hepatocellular carcinoma and two had cutaneous melanoma. In the dose-escalation cohort, 65% to 90% of patients were male, and the mean age was roughly 60 years, with a range of roughly 23 to 85. Patients were allowed to have had prior anti-PD-1, anti-PD-L1 or anti-CTLA-4 therapy, and 40% to 45% of the dose-escalation patients had previously received checkpoint inhibitors. Intravenous ivuxolimab was administered to patients every 2 weeks at six dose levels: 0.01, 0.1, 0.3, 1.5, 3 and 10 mg/kg. Of the approximately 50 patients in dose escalation, about 20 had hepatocellular carcinoma, approximately 15 had melanoma, 9 had renal cell carcinoma and 9 had head and neck cancer. The point of sequencing TCRbeta in the periphery was to test whether ivuxolimab changed TCR sequence diversity and drove clonal T-cell expansion. The paper covers the monotherapy dose-escalation part of the phase I ivuxolimab trial, which included N = 52 patients. What the authors observed across the whole study: At doses of 0.1 to 3.0 mg/kg, clonal expansion of both CD4+ and CD8+ blood T cells was observed from baseline to week 6. After ivuxolimab, expanded clones were on average more numerous among CD8+ T cells than among CD4+ T cells. Antigen specificity was not determined for the clonally expanded peripheral T cells. Low levels of normalized T-cell clonal expansion were also seen in some patients who did not respond. In the 0.1-3.0 mg/kg groups, partial responders were among the patients with the lowest normalized peripheral clonal expansion, particularly in CD8+ T cells.

For sequencing of the TCRbeta CDR3 region, genomic DNA was extracted from the sorted cells. The immunoSEQ Assay was used for sequencing of TCRbeta CDR3 regions. TCRdb carries this immuneACCESS record with in-frame sequences only. Its versions omit some clonotypes, under half of them owing to an unresolved V gene in the studies checked, with the rest unexplained. The sample yields roughly 6,300 clones; around four fifths were counted once. The top ten hold around 25% of the sample. Patients with autoimmune disease history or receiving systemic immunosuppression were excluded from the trial. Peripheral blood for TCR sequencing was collected from all dose cohorts at baseline, on cycle 4 day 1, and on cycle 7 day 1. Samples came from an open-label, multicenter, first-in-human phase I dose-escalation trial of ivuxolimab. Adults with locally advanced or metastatic melanoma, renal cell, hepatocellular, or head and neck squamous cell carcinoma were enrolled in the trial. Before TCR sequencing, CD4+ T cells and CD8+ T cells from peripheral blood were sorted into separate populations.

As to this clone: Its antigen is currently not known. Base-call qualities are not available, and no considerably larger clone is one nucleotide away.

CDR1 SEHNR and CDR2 FQNEAQ are derived from the germline V gene (reference sequence). The CDR3 covers 13 residues, taking in both the cysteine and the phenylalanine. The DNA shown is the 39-base CDR3, in frame from base 1. At the junction V is shortened by 5 bases and J by 9 bases; bases outside the gene matches: 6. Recombination linked TRBV7-9 to TRBJ2-1, with 8 central nucleotides matching TRBD1. The source of this sequence is an adult with an advanced solid tumor such as melanoma, head and neck, liver or kidney cancer. Source: CD4+ or CD8+ T cells sorted from blood, taken in a trial of the OX40 agonist ivuxolimab. The CDR3 reads as follows: CASSHTGGLEQFF. Here is the DNA: TGTGCCAGCAGCCATACAGGGGGTCTTGAGCAGTTCTTC. The reference TRBV7-9 and TRBJ2-1 proteins fill in what lies around the CDR3, so the full variable domain reads DTGVSQNPRHKITKRGQNVTFRCDPISEHNRLYWYRQTLGQGPEFLTYFQNEAQLEKSRLLSDRFSAERPKGSFSTLEIQRTEQGDSAMYLCASSHTGGLEQFFGPGTRLTVL.